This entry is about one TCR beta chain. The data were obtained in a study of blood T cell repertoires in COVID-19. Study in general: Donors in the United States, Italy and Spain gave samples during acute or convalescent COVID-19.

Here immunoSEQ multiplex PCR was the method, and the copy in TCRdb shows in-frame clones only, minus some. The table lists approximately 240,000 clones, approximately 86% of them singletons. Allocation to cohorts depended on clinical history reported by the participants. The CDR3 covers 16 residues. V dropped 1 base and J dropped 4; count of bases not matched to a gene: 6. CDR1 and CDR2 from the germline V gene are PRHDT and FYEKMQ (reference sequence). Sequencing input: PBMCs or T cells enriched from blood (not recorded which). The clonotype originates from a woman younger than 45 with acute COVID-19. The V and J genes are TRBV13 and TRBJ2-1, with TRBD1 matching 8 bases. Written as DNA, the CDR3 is TGTGCCAGCAGCTTAGCACCCCAGGGGGCATACAATGAGCAGTTCTTC. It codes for CASSLAPQGAYNEQFF.